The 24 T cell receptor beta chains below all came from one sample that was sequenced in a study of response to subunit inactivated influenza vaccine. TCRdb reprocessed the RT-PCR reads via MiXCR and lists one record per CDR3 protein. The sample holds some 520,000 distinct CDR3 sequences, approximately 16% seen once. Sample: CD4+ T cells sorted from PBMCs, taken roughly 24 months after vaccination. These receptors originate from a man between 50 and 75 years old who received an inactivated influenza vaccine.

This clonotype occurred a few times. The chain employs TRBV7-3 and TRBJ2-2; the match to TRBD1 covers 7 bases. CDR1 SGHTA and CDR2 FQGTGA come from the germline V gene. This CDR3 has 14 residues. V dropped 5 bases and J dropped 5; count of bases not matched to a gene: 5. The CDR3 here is CASSPTGLTGELFF. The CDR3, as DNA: TGTGCCAGCAGCCCGACAGGGCTAACCGGGGAGCTGTTTTTT.

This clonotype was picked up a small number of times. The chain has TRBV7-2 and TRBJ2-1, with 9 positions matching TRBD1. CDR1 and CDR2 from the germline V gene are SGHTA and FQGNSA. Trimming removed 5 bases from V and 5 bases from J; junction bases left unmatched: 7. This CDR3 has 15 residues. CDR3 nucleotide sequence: TGTGCCAGCAGCCCCTGGGACAGGGTTAACAATGAGCAGTTCTTC. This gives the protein CASSPWDRVNNEQFF.

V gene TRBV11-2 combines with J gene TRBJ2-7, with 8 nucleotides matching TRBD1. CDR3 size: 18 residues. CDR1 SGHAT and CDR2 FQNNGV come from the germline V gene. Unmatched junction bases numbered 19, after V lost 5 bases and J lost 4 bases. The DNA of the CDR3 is TGTGCCAGCAGCCACCTAAGGACAGGGTTGTTTAGGGGTTACGAGCAGTACTTC. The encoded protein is CASSHLRTGLFRGYEQYF.

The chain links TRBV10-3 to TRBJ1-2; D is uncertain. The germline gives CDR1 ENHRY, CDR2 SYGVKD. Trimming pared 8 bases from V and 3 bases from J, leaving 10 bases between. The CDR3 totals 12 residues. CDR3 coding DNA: TGTGCCATCGGCCGTGCCTACTATGGCTACACCTTC. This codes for CAIGRAYYGYTF.

The CDR3 nucleotides are TGTGCCAGCAGCTCGGACAATTTGGAAAAACTGTTTTTT. This translates into CASSSDNLEKLFF. The chain has TRBV5-6 and TRBJ1-4; perhaps TRBD1 as D (5 bases). Germline loops: CDR1 SGHDT, CDR2 YYEEEE. V lost 3 bases and J 8 bases, leaving 11 bases between the germline ends. The CDR3 consists of 13 residues.

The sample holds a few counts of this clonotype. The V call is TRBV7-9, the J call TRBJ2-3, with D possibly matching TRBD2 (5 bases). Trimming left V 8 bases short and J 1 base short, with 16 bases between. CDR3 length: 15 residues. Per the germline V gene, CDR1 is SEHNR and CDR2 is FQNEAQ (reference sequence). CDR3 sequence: CASLQSGGGTDTQYF. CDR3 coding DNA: TGTGCCAGCCTCCAAAGCGGTGGCGGCACAGATACGCAGTATTTT.

CDR3 nucleotides: TGTGCCAGCAGCTTGAAGCAACAAGAGACCCAGTACTTC. Protein: CASSLKQQETQYF. The rearrangement uses TRBV5-8 and TRBJ2-5; no definite D call. This CDR3 is built from 13 residues. Trimming removed 1 base at V and 2 bases at J, with 6 bases between. Germline CDR1 is SGHTS and CDR2 is YDEGEE. The variable domain in full, with the rest retrieved from reference TRBV5-8 and TRBJ2-5, is EAGVTQSPTHLIKTRGQQATLRCSPISGHTSVYWYQQALGLGLQFLLWYDEGEERNRGNFPPRFSGRQFPNYSSELNVNALELEDSALYLCASSLKQQETQYFGPGTRLLVL.

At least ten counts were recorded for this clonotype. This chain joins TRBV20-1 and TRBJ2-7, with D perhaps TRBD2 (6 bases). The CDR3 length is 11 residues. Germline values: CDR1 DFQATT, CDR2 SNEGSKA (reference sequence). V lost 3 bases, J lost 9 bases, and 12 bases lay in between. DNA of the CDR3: TGCAGTGCTAGTACGGGGGAGCGGCAGTACTTC. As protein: CSASTGERQYF.

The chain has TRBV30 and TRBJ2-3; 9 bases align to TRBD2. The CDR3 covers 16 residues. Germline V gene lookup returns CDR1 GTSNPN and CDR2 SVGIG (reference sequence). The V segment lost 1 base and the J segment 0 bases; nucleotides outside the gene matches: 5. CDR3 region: CAWSGRTSGSTDTQYF. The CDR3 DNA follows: TGTGCCTGGAGTGGAAGAACTAGCGGGAGCACAGATACGCAGTATTTT.

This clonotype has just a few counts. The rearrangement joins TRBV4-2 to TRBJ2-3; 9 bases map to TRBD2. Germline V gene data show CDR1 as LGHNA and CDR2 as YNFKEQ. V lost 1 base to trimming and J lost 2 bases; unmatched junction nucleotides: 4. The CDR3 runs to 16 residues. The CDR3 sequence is CASSQGASGNTDTQYF. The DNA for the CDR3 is TGTGCCAGCAGCCAAGGGGCTAGCGGGAACACAGATACGCAGTATTTT.

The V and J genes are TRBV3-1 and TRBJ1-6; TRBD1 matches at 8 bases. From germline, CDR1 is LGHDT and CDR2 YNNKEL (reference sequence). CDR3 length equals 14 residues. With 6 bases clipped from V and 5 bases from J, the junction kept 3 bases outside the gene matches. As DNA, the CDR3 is TGTGCCAGCAGACAGACAGGGGATAATTCACCCCTCCACTTT. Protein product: CASRQTGDNSPLHF.

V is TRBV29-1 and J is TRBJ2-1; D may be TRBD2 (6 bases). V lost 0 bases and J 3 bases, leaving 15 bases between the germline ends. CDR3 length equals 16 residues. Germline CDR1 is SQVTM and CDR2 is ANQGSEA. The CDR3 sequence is CSVEDRAGQNYNEQFF. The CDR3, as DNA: TGCAGCGTTGAAGATCGGGCGGGGCAAAACTACAATGAGCAGTTCTTC.

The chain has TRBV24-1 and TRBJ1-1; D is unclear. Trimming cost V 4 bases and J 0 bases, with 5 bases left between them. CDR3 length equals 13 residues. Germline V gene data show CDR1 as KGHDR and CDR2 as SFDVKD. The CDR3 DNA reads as TGTGCCACCAGTGACACTATGAACACTGAAGCTTTCTTT. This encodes CATSDTMNTEAFF.

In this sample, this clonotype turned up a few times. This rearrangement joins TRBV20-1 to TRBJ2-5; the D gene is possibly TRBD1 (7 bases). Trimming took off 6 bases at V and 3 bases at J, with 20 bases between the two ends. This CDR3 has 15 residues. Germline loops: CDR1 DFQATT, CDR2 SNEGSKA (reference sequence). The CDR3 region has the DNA TGCAGTGCCCCAAGGAGGGGGCGCTCAAAAGAGACCCAGTACTTC. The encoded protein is CSAPRRGRSKETQYF.

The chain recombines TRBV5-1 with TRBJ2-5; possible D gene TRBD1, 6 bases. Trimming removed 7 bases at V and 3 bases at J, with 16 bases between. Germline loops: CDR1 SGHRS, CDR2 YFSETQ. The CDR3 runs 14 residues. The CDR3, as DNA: TGCGCCAGCCGACAAGACAGGACTGAAGAGACCCAGTACTTC. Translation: CASRQDRTEETQYF. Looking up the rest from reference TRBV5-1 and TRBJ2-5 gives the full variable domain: KAGVTQTPRYLIKTRGQQVTLSCSPISGHRSVSWYQQTPGQGLQFLFEYFSETQRNKGNFPGRFSGRQFSNSRSEMNVSTLELGDSALYLCASRQDRTEETQYFGPGTRLLVL.

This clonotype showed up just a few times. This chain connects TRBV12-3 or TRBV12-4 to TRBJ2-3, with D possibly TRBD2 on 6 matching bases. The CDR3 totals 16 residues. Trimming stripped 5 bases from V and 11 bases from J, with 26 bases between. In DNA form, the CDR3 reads TGTGCCAGCAGTCTGGTGGGAGGAGGCGGAGGGTTGAGGCAGTATTTT. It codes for CASSLVGGGGGLRQYF.

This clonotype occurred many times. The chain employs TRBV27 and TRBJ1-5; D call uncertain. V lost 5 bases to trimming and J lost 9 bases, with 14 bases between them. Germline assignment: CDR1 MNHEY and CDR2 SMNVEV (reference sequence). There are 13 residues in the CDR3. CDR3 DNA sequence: TGTGCCAGCAGTCAAACCGGGCCTACGCCCCAGCATTTT. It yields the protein CASSQTGPTPQHF.

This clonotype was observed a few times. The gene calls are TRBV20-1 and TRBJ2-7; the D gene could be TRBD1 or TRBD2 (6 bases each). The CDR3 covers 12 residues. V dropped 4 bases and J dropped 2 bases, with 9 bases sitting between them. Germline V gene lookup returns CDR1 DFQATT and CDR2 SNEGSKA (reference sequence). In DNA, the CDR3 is TGCAGTGCTAATAGGGGGGCCTACGAGCAGTACTTC. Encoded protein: CSANRGAYEQYF.

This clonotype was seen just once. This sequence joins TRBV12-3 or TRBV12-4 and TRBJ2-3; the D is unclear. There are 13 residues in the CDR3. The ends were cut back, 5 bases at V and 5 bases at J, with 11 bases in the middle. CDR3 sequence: CASSLPPGDTQYF. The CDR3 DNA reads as TGTGCCAGCAGTCTCCCGCCGGGAGATACGCAGTATTTT.

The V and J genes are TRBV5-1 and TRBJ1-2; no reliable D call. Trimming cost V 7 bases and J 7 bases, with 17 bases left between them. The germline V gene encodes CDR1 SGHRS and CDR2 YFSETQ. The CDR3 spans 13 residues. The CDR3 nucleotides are TGCGCCAGCCGAGTAGATGATTCCGCTGGCTACACCTTC. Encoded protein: CASRVDDSAGYTF.

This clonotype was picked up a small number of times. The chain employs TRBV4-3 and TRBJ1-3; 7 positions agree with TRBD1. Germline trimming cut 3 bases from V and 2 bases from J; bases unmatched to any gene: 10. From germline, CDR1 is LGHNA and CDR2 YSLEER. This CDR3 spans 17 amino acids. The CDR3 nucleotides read TGCGCCAGCAGCCAGGGGGTTGGGACAGCGACTGGAAACACCATATATTTT. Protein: CASSQGVGTATGNTIYF.

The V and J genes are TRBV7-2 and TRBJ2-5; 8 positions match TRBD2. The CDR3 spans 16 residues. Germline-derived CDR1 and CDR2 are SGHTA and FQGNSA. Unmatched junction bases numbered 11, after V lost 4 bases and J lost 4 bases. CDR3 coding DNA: TGTGCCAGCAGCTCCACCGGGGGGGTCTCCAGAGAGACCCAGTACTTC. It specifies CASSSTGGVSRETQYF.

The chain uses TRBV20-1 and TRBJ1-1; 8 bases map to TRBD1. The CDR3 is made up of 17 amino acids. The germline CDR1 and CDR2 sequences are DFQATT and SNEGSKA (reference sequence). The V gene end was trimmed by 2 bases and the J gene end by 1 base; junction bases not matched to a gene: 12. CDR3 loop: CSARILGQGASNTEAFF. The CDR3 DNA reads TGCAGTGCTAGAATTCTTGGGCAGGGGGCTTCGAACACTGAAGCTTTCTTT.

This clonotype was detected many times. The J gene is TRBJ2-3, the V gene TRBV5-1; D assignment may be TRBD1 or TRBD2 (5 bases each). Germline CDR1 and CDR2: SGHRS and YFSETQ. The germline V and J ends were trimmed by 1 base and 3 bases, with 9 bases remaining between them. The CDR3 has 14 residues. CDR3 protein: CASSLNGGTDTQYF. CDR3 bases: TGCGCCAGCAGCTTGAATGGGGGAACAGATACGCAGTATTTT.